The 27 T cell receptor beta chains in this list originate from one sample, sequenced in a study of T cells in women clearing cervical HPV infection (dated by TCRdb to the late 2010s). The protocol used for the library was the immunoSEQ multiplex PCR assay. TCRdb mirrors the immuneACCESS table, restricted to in-frame sequences. Some clones are absent from its copies; in checked studies, under half trace to an unresolved V gene, and the reason for the others is unknown. The sample table holds about 34,000 clones. Clones ranked in the top ten supply over 3% of the sample. The sequencing sample was made of blood buffy coat. The receptors were gathered from a woman between 18 and 70 years old with a cervical HPV16 infection that either progressed to CIN3+ or cleared (not recorded which).

As to this clone: The read gets to within 3 residues of the CDR3 end, and the germline J gene fills in the rest. The chain joins TRBV19 to TRBJ1-6; D call uncertain. V was cut by 4 bases and J by 0 bases, with 4 bases left in between. CDR1 is LNHDA, CDR2 SQIVND, per germline (reference sequence). CDR3 length: 14 amino acids. The part of the CDR3 DNA that was read is TGTGCCAGTAGTAGGCTCTCCTATAATTCACCC. It is translated as CASSRLSYNSP. The whole CDR3 protein reads CASSRLSYNSPLHF.

CDR3 amino acids: CASSSSGGWDTQYF. CDR3 DNA (partial): TGCGCCAGCAGCTCATCAGGGGGTTGGGATACG. The rearrangement uses TRBV5-1 and TRBJ2-3; the match to TRBD1 covers 7 bases. The read finishes 3 residues shy of the CDR3 end, and the germline J gene is used to complete it. With V trimmed by 3 bases and J by 6 bases, 7 bases remained unmatched. CDR1 and CDR2 from the germline V gene are SGHRS and YFSETQ. This CDR3 has 14 residues. The full variable domain, rest sourced from reference TRBV5-1 and TRBJ2-3, is KAGVTQTPRYLIKTRGQQVTLSCSPISGHRSVSWYQQTPGQGLQFLFEYFSETQRNKGNFPGRFSGRQFSNSRSEMNVSTLELGDSALYLCASSSSGGWDTQYFGPGTRLTVL.

A remark on this clone: From the germline J gene comes the end of the CDR3, since the read stops 3 residues before it. V is TRBV10-3 and J is TRBJ1-6, with TRBD1 matching 7 bases. Germline values: CDR1 ENHRY, CDR2 SYGVKD. The CDR3 totals 15 residues. The J segment lost 5 bases and the V segment lost 5 bases, leaving 6 bases of the junction unmatched. The CDR3 reads CAISQQGQDNSPLHF. The CDR3 DNA, read in part, is TGTGCCATCAGTCAACAGGGGCAGGATAATTCACCC.

A remark on this clone: The read is 3 residues too short to cover the CDR3 end, so that end is filled in from the germline J gene. The gene calls are TRBV7-3 and TRBJ2-1; 8 bases are a match to TRBD2. Germline V CDR1 and CDR2: SGHTA, FQGTGA. V dropped 2 bases and J dropped 6; count of bases not matched to a gene: 3. The CDR3 spans 14 residues. The sequenced part of the CDR3 DNA is TGTGCCAGCAGCTTAGCGGGGGGTGGCAATGAG. Its protein product is CASSLAGGGNE. The whole CDR3 protein reads CASSLAGGGNEQFF. The entire variable domain, with the rest obtained from reference TRBV7-3 and TRBJ2-1, is as follows: GAGVSQTPSNKVTEKGKYVELRCDPISGHTALYWYRQSLGQGPEFLIYFQGTGAADDSGLPNDRFFAVRPEGSVSTLKIQRTERGDSAVYLCASSLAGGGNEQFFGPGTRLTVL.

As for this clone: The read halts 3 residues ahead of the CDR3 end, with the missing end drawn from the germline J gene. The J gene is TRBJ2-1, the V gene TRBV5-4, with TRBD2 matching over 9 bases. Looked up from germline, CDR1 is SGHNT and CDR2 is YYREEE (reference sequence). V lost 1 base, J lost 6 bases, and 2 bases stayed unmatched. The CDR3 consists of 14 residues. CDR3 DNA, as far as it was read: TGTGCCAGCAGCTTGTTTAGCGGGGGCAATGAG. This translates into CASSLFSGGNE. The entire CDR3 protein reads CASSLFSGGNEQFF. The variable domain in full, with the rest retrieved from reference TRBV5-4 and TRBJ2-1, is ETGVTQSPTHLIKTRGQQVTLRCSSQSGHNTVSWYQQALGQGPQFIFQYYREEENGRGNFPPRFSGLQFPNYSSELNVNALELDDSALYLCASSLFSGGNEQFFGPGTRLTVL.

Incomplete CDR3 DNA: TGTGCCAGCAGTCCAGGGGGAGAGACG. Protein sequence: CASSPGGET. The complete CDR3 protein is CASSPGGETQYF. This rearrangement joins TRBV2 to TRBJ2-3; 7 bases match TRBD1. The CDR3 end lies 3 residues beyond the end of the read and is filled in from the germline J gene. The CDR3 extends over 12 amino acids. The germline CDR1 and CDR2 sequences are SNHLY and FYNNEI. Drawing the rest from reference TRBV2 and TRBJ2-3, the complete variable domain is EPEVTQTPSHQVTQMGQEVILRCVPISNHLYFYWYRQILGQKVEFLVSFYNNEISEKSEIFDDQFSVERPDGSNFTLKIRSTKLEDSAMYFCASSPGGETQYFGPGTRLTVL.

As to this clone: The observed sequence ends 3 residues before the CDR3 terminus, with the missing tail filled in from the germline J gene. This chain joins TRBV29-1 and TRBJ2-2; D is possibly TRBD2 (5 bases). Germline lookup yields CDR1 SQVTM and CDR2 ANQGSEA. There are 12 residues in the CDR3. This CDR3 reads CSVIRGNEKLFF. CDR3 DNA, as far as it was read: TGCAGCGTTATCCGGGGAAATGAAAAG.

Points on this clone: The read halts 3 residues ahead of the CDR3 end, with the missing end drawn from the germline J gene. This chain joins TRBV5-4 and TRBJ2-5, with 8 nucleotides matching TRBD2. The length of the CDR3 is 15 residues. Germline CDR1 and CDR2: SGHNT and YYREEE (reference sequence). V lost 3 bases, J lost 4 bases, and 8 bases stayed unmatched. Partial CDR3 DNA: TGTGCCAGCAGCTCCCCAGTAGCGGGGCCAGAGACC. It is translated as CASSSPVAGPET. The complete CDR3 sequence is CASSSPVAGPETQYF.

As regards this clone: Read data end 3 residues before the CDR3 end; the end is taken from the germline J gene. The chain uses TRBV29-1 and TRBJ1-1; D is undetermined. Per germline, CDR1 SQVTM and CDR2 ANQGSEA. This CDR3 is 13 amino acids long. CDR3 protein: CSVETSHTSKAFF. The CDR3 DNA, read in part, is TGCAGCGTTGAAACGTCACACACTAGTAAG.

About this clone: The read terminates 3 residues ahead of where the CDR3 ends, so the germline J gene completes it. This chain joins TRBV29-1 and TRBJ1-4; 8 bases map to TRBD1. V dropped 3 bases and J dropped 2; count of bases not matched to a gene: 2. CDR3 length: 14 amino acids. Germline V CDR1 and CDR2: SQVTM, ANQGSEA. CDR3 DNA, as far as it was read: TGCAGCGTTGAGGGGACAGGCACTAATGAAAAA. Amino acids: CSVEGTGTNEK. The complete CDR3 protein is CSVEGTGTNEKLFF.

On this clone: The CDR3 end falls 3 residues outside the read, so it is completed with the germline J gene. This chain joins TRBV5-1 and TRBJ1-2; 11 nucleotides line up with TRBD1. The CDR3 has 16 residues. V dropped 3 bases and J dropped 3; count of bases not matched to a gene: 7. Germline lookup yields CDR1 SGHRS and CDR2 YFSETQ. This CDR3 is CASSYTPGQGDYGYTF. Incomplete CDR3 DNA: TGCGCCAGCAGCTATACCCCGGGACAGGGGGACTATGGC.

With regard to this clone: The missing CDR3 end, 3 residues past where the read stops, is filled in from the germline J gene. The chain combines TRBV5-6 with TRBJ1-2; D perhaps matches TRBD1 (5 bases). The CDR3 extends over 15 amino acids. Trimming removed 3 bases at V and 1 base at J, with 13 bases between. Germline values: CDR1 SGHDT, CDR2 YYEEEE. The CDR3 DNA, read in part, is TGTGCCAGCAGCTCCCGGAGGGGCAATAACTATGGC. It translates to CASSSRRGNNYG. The whole CDR3 protein reads CASSSRRGNNYGYTF.

About this clone: Coverage ceases 3 residues before the CDR3 finishes, and the germline J gene fills in the end. The chain carries TRBV3-1 (or the pseudogene TRBV3-2) and TRBJ1-2; 8 nucleotides agree with TRBD1. The CDR3 totals 14 residues. V dropped 6 bases and J dropped 4; count of bases not matched to a gene: 7. Germline V gene sequence: CDR1 LGHDT, CDR2 YNNKEL (reference sequence). CDR3 protein: CASSSPDRVYGYTF. CDR3 DNA, as far as it was read: TGTGCCAGCAGTTCCCCGGACAGGGTCTATGGC.

A word on this clone: Sequence at one end of the junction differs from germline and may be a read error. Coverage ceases 3 residues before the CDR3 finishes, and the germline J gene fills in the end. This chain connects TRBV2 to TRBJ1-2, with a tentative D call TRBD1 (5 bases). The CDR3 covers 16 residues. CDR1 is SNHLY, CDR2 FYNNEI, per germline. This CDR3 reads CASREVSGAHSYDYTF. The DNA read from the CDR3 is TGTGCCAGCAGGGAAGTTAGCGGGGCCCACTCCTACGAC. Full variable domain (missing parts from reference TRBV2 and TRBJ1-2): EPEVTQTPSHQVTQMGQEVILRCVPISNHLYFYWYRQILGQKVEFLVSFYNNEISEKSEIFDDQFSVERPDGSNFTLKIRSTKLEDSAMYFCASREVSGAHSYDYTFGSGTRLTVV.

Turning to this clone: The read finishes 3 residues shy of the CDR3 end, and the germline J gene is used to complete it. The V gene is TRBV2, the J gene TRBJ2-1; 13 bases are a match to TRBD2. The CDR3 is 15 residues long. Germline V CDR1 and CDR2: SNHLY, FYNNEI. The J segment lost 6 bases and the V segment lost 5 bases, leaving 4 bases of the junction unmatched. CDR3 amino acids: CASSKLAGGPNEQFF. The part of the CDR3 DNA that was read is TGTGCCAGCAGTAAACTAGCGGGGGGGCCCAATGAG.

Of note for this clone: The observed sequence ends 3 residues before the CDR3 terminus, with the missing tail filled in from the germline J gene. V gene TRBV5-8 combines with J gene TRBJ1-1, with TRBD1 identical over 7 bases. V trimming: 0 bases; J trimming: 0 bases; junction bases outside the gene matches: 2. This CDR3 is built from 15 residues. In germline, CDR1 is SGHTS, CDR2 YDEGEE. The sequenced part of the CDR3 DNA is TGTGCCAGCAGCTTGGGGGACAGTATGAACACTGAA. Amino acids: CASSLGDSMNTE. The full CDR3 is CASSLGDSMNTEAFF. Full variable domain (remainder filled in from reference TRBV5-8 and TRBJ1-1): EAGVTQSPTHLIKTRGQQATLRCSPISGHTSVYWYQQALGLGLQFLLWYDEGEERNRGNFPPRFSGRQFPNYSSELNVNALELEDSALYLCASSLGDSMNTEAFFGQGTRLTVV.

In regard to this clone: The read terminates 3 residues before the CDR3 end, so the remaining end is supplied by the germline J gene. The rearrangement joins TRBV5-1 to TRBJ2-5, with 8 bases that match TRBD2. Trimming cost V 1 base and J 4 bases; bases outside gene matches: 9. Germline CDR1 is SGHRS and CDR2 is YFSETQ. The CDR3 is made up of 16 amino acids. CDR3 sequence reads: CASSLLGAGGGETQYF. The CDR3 DNA, read in part, is TGCGCCAGCAGCTTGCTCGGGGCGGGGGGCGGAGAGACC.

A word on this clone: From the germline J gene comes the end of the CDR3, since the read stops 3 residues before it. V and J are TRBV11-3 and TRBJ2-1; D call uncertain. CDR1 and CDR2 (germline): SGHNT, YENEEA. The V end lost 2 bases, the J end lost 4 bases, and 3 bases lay between the germline ends. This CDR3 has 12 residues. CDR3 bases read: TGTGCCAGCAGCTTATCTTACAATGAG. Amino acid sequence: CASSLSYNE. The CDR3 reads in full as CASSLSYNEQFF.

About this clone: The sequence runs out 3 residues before the end of the CDR3; the remainder is reconstructed from the germline J gene. The V and J genes are TRBV19 and TRBJ1-2; D is unresolved. CDR1 LNHDA and CDR2 SQIVND come from the germline V gene (reference sequence). The ends were cut back, 1 base at V and 7 bases at J, with 10 bases in the middle. The CDR3 has 13 amino acids. The CDR3 spells CASSIVASRGYTF. The sequenced part of the CDR3 DNA is TGTGCCAGTAGTATAGTCGCATCGCGTGGC.

To note about this clone: The CDR3 is cut off 3 residues early in the read; its end comes from the germline J gene. The V call is TRBV19, the J call TRBJ1-5, with 9 bases matching TRBD1. The CDR3 is 15 amino acids. Germline CDR1 reads LNHDA; CDR2 reads SQIVND (reference sequence). Trimming at V came to 2 bases and at J to 4 bases, leaving 3 bases not matched to a gene. The DNA read from the CDR3 is TGTGCCAGTAGTATACCTGGACAGGGGAATCAGCCC. Translation gives CASSIPGQGNQP. The complete CDR3 protein is CASSIPGQGNQPQHF.

As concerns this clone: Read sequence stops 3 residues before the CDR3 end, and the germline J gene provides the missing end. The chain uses TRBV19 and TRBJ2-1; TRBD2 matches 9 bases. V was clipped by 1 base and J by 6 bases; unmatched bases: 4. The CDR3 runs to 15 residues. Germline assignment: CDR1 LNHDA and CDR2 SQIVND (reference sequence). The CDR3 loop reads CASSIGLADRNEQFF. The part of the CDR3 DNA that was read is TGTGCCAGTAGTATAGGACTAGCGGACCGCAATGAG.

The CDR3 region is CASGLVLGQGDKNIQYF. CDR3 DNA, as far as it was read: TGTGCTAGTGGTTTGGTTTTGGGACAGGGGGACAAAAACATT. The gene calls are TRBV12-5 and TRBJ2-4; 11 bases map to TRBD1. The CDR3 goes on 3 residues after the read ends, and that part is filled in from the germline J gene. Trimming took 0 bases from V and 3 from J; bases not matched to a gene: 4. From germline, CDR1 is LGHNT and CDR2 FRNRAP. CDR3 length: 17 residues. Combining the CDR3 with reference TRBV12-5 and TRBJ2-4 gives the whole variable domain DARVTQTPRHKVTEMGQEVTMRCQPILGHNTVFWYRQTMMQGLELLAYFRNRAPLDDSGMPKDRFSAEMPDATLATLKIQPSEPRDSAVYFCASGLVLGQGDKNIQYFGAGTRLSVL.

Points on this clone: The read ends 3 residues shy of where the CDR3 ends; the end is completed using the germline J gene. The rearrangement uses TRBV19 and TRBJ2-7; 9 bases line up with TRBD2. Trimming removed 7 bases from V and 3 bases from J; junction bases left unmatched: 4. Germline CDR1 and CDR2: LNHDA and SQIVND (reference sequence). CDR3 size: 13 residues. CDR3 in amino acids: CASKERGVYEQYF. CDR3 DNA, as far as it was read: TGTGCCAGTAAGGAGCGGGGGGTCTACGAG.

CDR3 bases read: TGTGCCAGCTCACAGCAGATGGCGGGGGGGATCAAAAACATC. Its translation: CASSQQMAGGIKNI. The full CDR3 reads CASSQQMAGGIKNIYTF. This rearrangement joins TRBV18 to TRBJ1-2, with a possible D match to TRBD1 (5 bases). From the germline J gene comes the end of the CDR3, since the read stops 3 residues before it. Germline V lookup: CDR1 KGHSH, CDR2 LQKENI. The CDR3 has 17 residues.

Worth noting for this clone: The CDR3 end is not reached by the read, which stops 3 residues before it; the germline J gene fills it in. The genes are TRBV5-5 and TRBJ1-4, with 8 positions matching TRBD1. The germline V gene encodes CDR1 SGHKS and CDR2 YYEKEE (reference sequence). The CDR3 consists of 15 residues. Incomplete CDR3 DNA: TGTGCCAGCAGCTTGTTGGGACAGGAGGATTCACCA. Amino acids: CASSLLGQEDSP. The full CDR3 protein is CASSLLGQEDSPLFF.

With respect to this clone: From the germline J gene comes the end of the CDR3, since the read stops 3 residues before it. The J gene is TRBJ1-1, the V gene TRBV12-3 or TRBV12-4; D remains ambiguous. This CDR3 is built from 10 residues. CDR3 bases read: TGTGCCAGCAGTTGGGCGGGG. Amino acid sequence: CASSWAG. The whole CDR3 protein reads CASSWAGAFF.

In the case of this clone: The DNA ends 3 residues before the CDR3 does, and the rest of the CDR3 is filled in from the germline J gene. The chain links TRBV18 to TRBJ1-2; D remains ambiguous. Germline lookup yields CDR1 KGHSH and CDR2 LQKENI. Trimming stripped 5 bases from V and 3 bases from J, with 10 bases between. This CDR3 comprises 13 residues. The CDR3 sequence: CASSSTADYGYTF. Incomplete CDR3 DNA: TGTGCCAGCTCATCAACAGCGGACTATGGC.